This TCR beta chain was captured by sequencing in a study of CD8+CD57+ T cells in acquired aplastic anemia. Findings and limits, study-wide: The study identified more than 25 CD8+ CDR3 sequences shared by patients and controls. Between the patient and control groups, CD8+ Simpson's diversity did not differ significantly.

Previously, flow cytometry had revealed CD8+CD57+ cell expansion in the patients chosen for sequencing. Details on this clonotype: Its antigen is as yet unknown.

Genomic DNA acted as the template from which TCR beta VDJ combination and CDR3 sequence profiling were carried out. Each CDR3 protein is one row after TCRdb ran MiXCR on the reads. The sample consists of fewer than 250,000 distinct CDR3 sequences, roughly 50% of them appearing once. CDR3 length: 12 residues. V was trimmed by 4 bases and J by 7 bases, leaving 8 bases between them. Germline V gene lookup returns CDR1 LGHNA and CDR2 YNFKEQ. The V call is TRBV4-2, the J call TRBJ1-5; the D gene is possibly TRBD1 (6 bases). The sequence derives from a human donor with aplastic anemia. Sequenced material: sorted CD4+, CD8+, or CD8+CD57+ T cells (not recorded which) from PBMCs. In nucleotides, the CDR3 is TGTGCCAGCAGCCGCGACAGGCAGCCCCAGCATTTT. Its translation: CASSRDRQPQHF.